The entry that follows covers one T cell receptor beta chain sequence. Germline-derived CDR1 and CDR2 are SEHNR and FQNEAQ (reference sequence). The trim removed 4 bases at V and 4 bases at J, leaving 11 bases unmatched. The length of the CDR3 is 17 residues. This sample is drawn from a study of cytomegalovirus exposure and HLA in healthy donors. With 60 Vbeta and 13 Jbeta primers, the PCR was carried out. This table comes from immunoSEQ multiplex PCR, and its TCRdb copy is limited to in-frame clones, with some not included. The sample holds some 130,000 clones, 70% to 80% seen once. The sequenced sample consisted of PBMCs. The chain combines TRBV7-9 with TRBJ1-2, with TRBD1 matching 11 bases. The receptor was isolated from a woman aged 60-70 years in good health and CMV-seropositive. CDR3: CASSSRTGGTRSYGYTF. The CDR3 DNA is TGTGCCAGCAGCTCCCGGACAGGGGGCACAAGGAGCTATGGCTACACCTTC.